This TCR beta chain was sequenced during a study of shared clonotypes between healthy human individuals. Broader study findings: Naive subsets tended to show greater estimated richness than memory subsets.

In the case of this clone: Its antigen is still unknown.

In replicate PCRs of sorted subsets, approximately 210 ng DNA, about 30,000 T cell genomes, was used. Profiling relied on immunoSEQ multiplex PCR, and the TCRdb table lists in-frame clones only, not all of them. The sample contains under 1,100,000 clones, about 80% of which appear only once. This CDR3 comprises 15 residues. V lost 0 bases and J 5 bases, leaving 13 bases between the germline ends. Germline V CDR1 and CDR2: MRHNA, SNTAGT. The sample taken for sequencing was memory CD4+ T cells from PBMCs. The subset here: CD45RA-negative fraction. The TCR comes from a man aged 18 to 29 in good health. Some clones in this sample may be carry-over from other donors' samples. This sequence joins TRBV6-4 and TRBJ2-5; tentatively, D is TRBD1 (8 bases). CDR3 sequence reads: CASSDSGQGGETQYF. The CDR3 region has the DNA TGTGCCAGCAGTGACTCTGGACAGGGAGGGGAGACCCAGTACTTC.